What follows describes a single T cell receptor (beta chain). The antigen is undetermined. This sample is part of a study of cytomegalovirus exposure and HLA in healthy donors. Study-wide background: Unique TCR beta sequences numbering some 110 million came from 150 million to 200 million T cells in an earlier analysis. Study results and caveats: About 87% or about 30% of the time was how often most TCR beta V segments were productive, according to an earlier analysis.

Donors showed nominal health when sampled, although they likely had unrecorded immune exposures. PCR used 60 Vbeta primers and 13 Jbeta primers. Only in-frame clones appear in the TCRdb table, and some are missing; sequencing was by immunoSEQ multiplex PCR. Of under 150,000 clones listed, 79% are singletons. Germline loops: CDR1 SGHNT, CDR2 YYREEE (reference sequence). J lost 6 bases, V lost 6 bases, and 6 bases had no gene match. The CDR3 is 13 amino acids. The chain links TRBV5-4 to TRBJ1-2, with 9 bases aligning to TRBD1. Sequencing used PBMCs. The TCR originated in a woman aged 40 to 50 in good health and CMV-seropositive. The CDR3 here is CASTWTGEDGYTF. The DNA of the CDR3 is TGTGCCAGCACCTGGACAGGGGAGGATGGCTACACCTTC.